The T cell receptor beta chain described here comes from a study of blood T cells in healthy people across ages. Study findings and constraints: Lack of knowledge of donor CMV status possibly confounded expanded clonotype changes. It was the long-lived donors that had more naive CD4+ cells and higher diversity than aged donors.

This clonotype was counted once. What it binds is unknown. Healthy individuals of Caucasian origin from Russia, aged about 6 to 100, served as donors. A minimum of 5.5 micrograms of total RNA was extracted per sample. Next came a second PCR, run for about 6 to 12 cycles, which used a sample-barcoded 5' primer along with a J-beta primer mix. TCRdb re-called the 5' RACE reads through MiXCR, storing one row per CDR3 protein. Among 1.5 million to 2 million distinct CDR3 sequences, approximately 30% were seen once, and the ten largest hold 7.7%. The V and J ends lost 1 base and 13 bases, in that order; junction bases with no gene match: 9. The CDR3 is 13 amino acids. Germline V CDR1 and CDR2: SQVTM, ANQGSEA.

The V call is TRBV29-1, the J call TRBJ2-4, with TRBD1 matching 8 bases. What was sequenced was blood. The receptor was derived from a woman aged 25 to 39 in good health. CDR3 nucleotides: TGCAGCGTTGAAGGGACAGGGTTCAATGAGCAGTACTTC. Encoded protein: CSVEGTGFNEQYF.